These T cell receptor beta chains were read from a single sample in a study of cytomegalovirus exposure and HLA in healthy donors. The method was immunoSEQ multiplex PCR; TCRdb's version includes in-frame clones alone and lacks a portion of them. The table lists tens of thousands of clones, around 80% of them singletons. Sequencing was done on a sample of PBMCs. The receptors were sampled from a male donor in good health and CMV-seropositive. Each CDR3 is given with its conserved first and last residue. The order of the fields is V gene, D gene, clone size, J gene, CDR3 protein, CDR3 DNA. The D gene is left open where the match is weak. Where a row states a size, it is once, few, many or the class of an expanded clone; other rows omit it.

TRBV29-1	TRBD1	NA	TRBJ1-5	CSAETGVNQPQHF	TGCAGCGCCGAGACAGGGGTCAATCAGCCCCAGCATTTT
TRBV5-6	TRBD1	once	TRBJ2-7	CASTPTGGLYEQYF	TGTGCCAGCACCCCGACAGGGGGGCTCTACGAGCAGTACTTC
TRBV27	TRBD1	NA	TRBJ2-7	CASKRGQGTYEQYF	TGTGCCAGCAAGAGGGGACAGGGGACCTACGAGCAGTACTTC
TRBV5-6	NA	NA	TRBJ2-2	CASSLPVGSGNTGELFF	TGTGCCAGCAGCTTGCCTGTTGGTAGCGGGAACACCGGGGAGCTGTTTTTT
TRBV10-2	TRBD2	NA	TRBJ2-1	CASSSGGSYNEQFF	TGCGCCAGCAGTAGCGGGGGCTCCTACAATGAGCAGTTCTTC
TRBV5-6	TRBD2	NA	TRBJ2-7	CASSLFVGLAGGYEQYF	TGTGCCAGCAGCTTGTTTGTGGGACTAGCGGGAGGGTACGAGCAGTACTTC
TRBV29-1	NA	NA	TRBJ2-1	CSVEDRASRLNEQFF	TGCAGCGTTGAAGATAGGGCTAGCAGGCTTAATGAGCAGTTCTTC
TRBV4-3	NA	NA	TRBJ1-3	CASSQARGTSGNTIYF	TGCGCCAGCAGCCAAGCTCGGGGTACCTCTGGAAACACCATATATTTT
TRBV9	NA	once	TRBJ1-2	CASIHPGSYGYTF	TGTGCCAGCATTCACCCAGGGTCTTATGGCTACACCTTC
TRBV5-6	NA	NA	TRBJ1-2	CASSAGAQGWNGYTF	TGTGCCAGCAGCGCGGGGGCGCAGGGGTGGAATGGCTACACCTTC
TRBV18	NA	NA	TRBJ1-2	CASSPPNRANYGYTF	TGTGCCAGCTCACCACCCAACAGGGCAAACTATGGCTACACCTTC
TRBV2	NA	NA	TRBJ1-5	CASSEARLSGGPQHF	TGTGCCAGCAGTGAAGCTCGTCTCTCTGGAGGGCCCCAGCATTTT
TRBV7-6	NA	few	TRBJ2-1	CASSLNPFSSYNEQFF	TGTGCCAGCAGCTTAAACCCCTTTAGCTCCTACAATGAGCAGTTCTTC
TRBV5-1	TRBD1	NA	TRBJ2-2	CASTRGQGASGELFF	TGCGCCAGCACCCGGGGACAGGGGGCTTCCGGGGAGCTGTTTTTT
TRBV10-3	NA	once	TRBJ2-2	CAISEFQQGVGELFF	TGTGCCATCAGTGAGTTTCAACAGGGCGTCGGGGAGCTGTTTTTT
TRBV29-1	NA	NA	TRBJ2-5	CSVSVGQETQYF	TGCAGCGTCTCTGTCGGGCAAGAGACCCAGTACTTC
TRBV18	TRBD2	NA	TRBJ2-3	CASSQGLAGEDTQYF	TGTGCCAGCTCACAGGGACTAGCGGGAGAGGATACGCAGTATTTT
TRBV19	TRBD1	NA	TRBJ2-7	CASSNQFGQGIRQYF	TGTGCCAGTAGTAACCAATTTGGACAGGGAATAAGGCAGTACTTC
TRBV6-5	NA	NA	TRBJ2-2	CASSYVKSNTGELFF	TGTGCCAGCAGTTACGTTAAATCTAACACCGGGGAGCTGTTTTTT
TRBV11-2	TRBD1	NA	TRBJ2-1	CASSLGDREWLGSYNEQFF	TGTGCCAGCAGCTTAGGGGACAGGGAGTGGTTGGGCTCCTACAATGAGCAGTTCTTC
TRBV28	TRBD1	NA	TRBJ2-7	CASSSGQGGIIGFYEQYF	TGTGCCAGCAGTTCGGGACAGGGAGGAATAATTGGTTTCTACGAGCAGTACTTC
TRBV10-3	NA	NA	TRBJ1-3	CAISGFGGNTIYF	TGTGCCATCAGCGGGTTTGGTGGAAACACCATATATTTT
TRBV2	TRBD1	NA	TRBJ2-7	CASSPPRTGTYEQYF	TGTGCCAGCAGTCCCCCGAGGACAGGAACCTACGAGCAGTACTTC
TRBV7-3	NA	NA	TRBJ2-5	CASSEGAGLQETQYF	TGTGCCAGCAGCGAGGGGGCGGGGCTCCAAGAGACCCAGTACTTC
TRBV7-9	NA	NA	TRBJ2-1	CASSHYQVNEQFF	TGTGCCAGCAGTCATTACCAGGTCAATGAGCAGTTCTTC
TRBV5-1	NA	NA	TRBJ2-5	CASSLVAASDETQYF	TGCGCCAGCAGCTTGGTCGCGGCTAGCGATGAGACCCAGTACTTC
TRBV6-1	NA	few	TRBJ1-2	CASSESEVNGYTF	TGTGCCAGCAGTGAAAGCGAGGTAAATGGCTACACCTTC
TRBV19	TRBD2	NA	TRBJ2-7	CASSIGGRIDEQYF	TGTGCCAGTAGTATAGGCGGGAGGATCGACGAGCAGTACTTC
TRBV19	TRBD1	NA	TRBJ1-2	CASTHTGDYGYTF	TGTGCCAGTACTCACACAGGGGACTATGGCTACACCTTC
TRBV6-1	NA	few	TRBJ1-5	CASSIGGDGNQPQHF	TGTGCCAGCAGTATAGGGGGGGATGGCAATCAGCCCCAGCATTTT
TRBV6-6	NA	NA	TRBJ2-3	CASSYKPGTTDTQYF	TGTGCCAGCAGTTACAAACCGGGGACAACAGATACGCAGTATTTT
TRBV14	NA	NA	TRBJ2-2	CASSQDPLYTGELFF	TGTGCCAGCAGCCAAGATCCACTATATACCGGGGAGCTGTTTTTT
TRBV9	NA	NA	TRBJ2-1	CASSAGGTSYNEQFF	TGTGCCAGCAGCGCCGGAGGGACCTCCTACAATGAGCAGTTCTTC
TRBV27	TRBD2	NA	TRBJ2-1	CASSLYGTSAPGSYNEQFF	TGTGCCAGCAGTTTGTACGGGACTAGCGCCCCTGGTTCCTACAATGAGCAGTTCTTC
TRBV27	TRBD2	NA	TRBJ2-7	CASSSLAGVYF	TGTGCCAGCAGTTCGTTAGCGGGGGTGTACTTC
TRBV6-5	NA	NA	TRBJ1-1	CASSYSRGSEAFF	TGTGCCAGCAGTTACTCCAGAGGTAGTGAAGCTTTCTTT
TRBV28	TRBD1	NA	TRBJ1-5	CASTSGQGVDQPQHF	TGTGCCAGCACCTCAGGGCAGGGGGTAGATCAGCCCCAGCATTTT
TRBV6-5	NA	NA	TRBJ1-5	CASSSDRYQPQHF	TGTGCCAGCAGCTCAGACAGATATCAGCCCCAGCATTTT